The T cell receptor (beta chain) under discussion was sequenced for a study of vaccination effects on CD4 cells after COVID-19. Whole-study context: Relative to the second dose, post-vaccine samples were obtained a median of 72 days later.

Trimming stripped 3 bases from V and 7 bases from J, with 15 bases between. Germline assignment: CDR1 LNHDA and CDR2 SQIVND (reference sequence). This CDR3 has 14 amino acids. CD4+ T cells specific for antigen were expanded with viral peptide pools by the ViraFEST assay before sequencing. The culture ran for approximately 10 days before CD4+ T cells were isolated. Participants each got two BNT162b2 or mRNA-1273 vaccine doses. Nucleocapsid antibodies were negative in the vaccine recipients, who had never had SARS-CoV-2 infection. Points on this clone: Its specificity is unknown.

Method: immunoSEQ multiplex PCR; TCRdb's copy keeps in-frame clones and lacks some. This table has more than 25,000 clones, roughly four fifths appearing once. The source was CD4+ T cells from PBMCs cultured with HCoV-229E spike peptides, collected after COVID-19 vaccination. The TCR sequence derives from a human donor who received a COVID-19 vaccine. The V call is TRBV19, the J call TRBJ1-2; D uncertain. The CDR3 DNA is TGTGCCAGTAGTATCAGGCGCCCCGACGGTGGCTACACCTTC. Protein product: CASSIRRPDGGYTF.